These 32 T cell receptor beta chains were all obtained from the same sample, sequenced in a study of blood T cell repertoires in COVID-19. Some clones are missing from TCRdb's copy, which holds only in-frame ones; the method was immunoSEQ multiplex PCR. The sample records 250,000 to 350,000 clones, 65% to 90% being singletons. Sequencing used PBMCs or T cells enriched from blood (not recorded which). The receptor source for this set is a woman in her late teens or twenties who had recovered from COVID-19.

V usage is TRBV18 and J usage is TRBJ2-3; D not resolved. V shed 2 bases and J shed 2 bases, with 8 bases lying between them. From germline, CDR1 is KGHSH and CDR2 LQKENI. The CDR3 contains 14 residues. The CDR3, as DNA: TGTGCCAGCTCACCAGTAGCCGACACAGATACGCAGTATTTT. Amino acids: CASSPVADTDTQYF.

The V gene is TRBV19, the J gene TRBJ1-4; 8 nucleotides align to TRBD1. The CDR3 is made up of 17 amino acids. From germline, CDR1 is LNHDA and CDR2 SQIVND (reference sequence). Germline trimming cut 8 bases from V and 2 bases from J; bases unmatched to any gene: 13. The CDR3 region has the DNA TGTGCCAGTGGCGCACCTACTAACAGGGGGACTAATGAAAAACTGTTTTTT. As protein: CASGAPTNRGTNEKLFF. Combining the CDR3 with reference TRBV19 and TRBJ1-4 gives the whole variable domain DGGITQSPKYLFRKEGQNVTLSCEQNLNHDAMYWYRQDPGQGLRLIYYSQIVNDFQKGDIAEGYSVSREKKESFPLTVTSAQKNPTAFYLCASGAPTNRGTNEKLFFGSGTQLSVL.

The table lists this clone with a few counts. The V call is TRBV19, the J call TRBJ1-5, with D hard to call. Trimming took 7 bases from V and 6 from J, leaving 22 bases between them. The germline gives CDR1 LNHDA, CDR2 SQIVND (reference sequence). The CDR3 length is 16 residues. The CDR3 spells CASTPRREGIGQPQHF. The CDR3 DNA reads TGTGCCAGTACCCCACGGAGGGAAGGGATAGGTCAGCCCCAGCATTTT.

This clone has only one observation. The CDR3 DNA reads TGTGCCAGCAGCCCCCCCCAGGGCTCGCACACCGGGGAGCTGTTTTTT. It encodes CASSPPQGSHTGELFF. V and J are TRBV7-8 and TRBJ2-2, with D tentatively TRBD1 (5 bases). The CDR3 length is 16 residues. Looked up from germline, CDR1 is SGHVS and CDR2 is FQNEAQ. V was clipped by 5 bases and J by 3 bases, with 16 bases between them.

The gene calls are TRBV5-8 and TRBJ1-2; TRBD1 matches at 10 bases. The CDR3 totals 17 residues. V lost 1 base to trimming and J lost 1 base; unmatched junction nucleotides: 7. CDR1 and CDR2 from the germline V gene are SGHTS and YDEGEE. DNA of the CDR3: TGTGCCAGCAGCTTGTACCCAGGACAGGGGGATAACTATGGCTACACCTTC. Residues: CASSLYPGQGDNYGYTF.

The chain is built from TRBV6-5 and TRBJ2-2, with D unresolved. The CDR3 loop spans 15 amino acids. Germline V lookup: CDR1 MNHEY, CDR2 SVGAGI. V lost 7 bases and J lost 7, with 19 bases in between. The CDR3 region is CASNPTPGWIGELFF. In nucleotides, the CDR3 is TGTGCCAGCAACCCGACCCCAGGTTGGATCGGGGAGCTGTTTTTT.

This chain connects TRBV6-6 to TRBJ1-1; 7 bases are shared with TRBD1. The V gene's germline CDR1 is MNHNY and CDR2 SVGAGI (reference sequence). This CDR3 contains 15 residues. Trimming cost V 11 bases and J 0 bases; bases outside gene matches: 12. In DNA, the CDR3 is TGTGCCTGCACCCCTCGAGGGGGCCTGAACACTGAAGCTTTCTTT. It is translated as CACTPRGGLNTEAFF.

The chain combines TRBV5-4 with TRBJ2-4; 7 nucleotides align to TRBD1. Trimming at V came to 2 bases and at J to 2 bases, leaving 4 bases not matched to a gene. CDR1 and CDR2 from the germline V gene are SGHNT and YYREEE (reference sequence). This CDR3 comprises 15 residues. CDR3 residues: CASSLQGNSKNIQYF. The CDR3 DNA reads as TGTGCCAGCAGCTTACAGGGGAATTCCAAAAACATTCAGTACTTC.

The table lists this clone with a count of one. The chain links TRBV2 to TRBJ1-4; a weak D match, TRBD1 (5 bases). Per germline, CDR1 SNHLY and CDR2 FYNNEI. The CDR3 sequence is 14 residues long. The V end was cut by 6 bases, the J end by 2 bases, with 10 bases between. The CDR3 DNA reads TGTGCCAGCAGAGCGACAGTTACTAATGAAAAACTGTTTTTT. Residues: CASRATVTNEKLFF.

This chain links TRBV27 with TRBJ2-1, with D tentatively TRBD1 (6 bases). Trimming shortened V by 5 bases and J by 14 bases, and 34 bases separated the two germline ends. Germline V gives CDR1 MNHEY, CDR2 SMNVEV (reference sequence). The CDR3 spans 18 residues. CDR3 region: CASSPEGSLWGPPPTKFF. In DNA, the CDR3 is TGTGCCAGCAGTCCCGAGGGATCGTTGTGGGGGCCGCCCCCCACGAAGTTCTTC.

V and J are TRBV4-2 and TRBJ2-5; 11 bases map to TRBD2. Germline CDR1 and CDR2: LGHNA and YNFKEQ. V was pared by 1 base and J by 14 bases, with 12 bases of the junction left unmatched. This CDR3 has 15 residues. The DNA of the CDR3 is TGTGCCAGCAGCCAAGCCGCAGAAACTAGCGGGAGCCTCTACTTC. This sequence encodes CASSQAAETSGSLYF.

V is TRBV4-1 and J is TRBJ2-3; possibly TRBD2 for D (7 bases). Trimming took 1 base from V and 5 from J, leaving 16 bases between them. This CDR3 contains 16 residues. The germline gives CDR1 MGHRA, CDR2 YSYEKL. DNA of the CDR3: TGCGCCAGCAGCCAAGTGAGAGGGGGGGGAGGAGATACGCAGTATTTT. Amino acid sequence: CASSQVRGGGGDTQYF.

DNA for the CDR3: TGTGCCAGCAGTCCCCGCAGGGGCAACAATCAGCCCCAGCATTTT. As protein: CASSPRRGNNQPQHF. The V gene is TRBV6-5, the J gene TRBJ1-5, with D possibly matching TRBD1 (6 bases). There are 15 residues in the CDR3. Germline CDR1 is MNHEY and CDR2 is SVGAGI. Trimming took off 5 bases at V and 3 bases at J, with 14 bases between the two ends.

J is TRBJ1-6 and V is TRBV6-5, with D possibly being TRBD1 (6 bases). The CDR3 is made up of 13 amino acids. Germline CDR1 is MNHEY and CDR2 is SVGAGI. Between the trimmed V and J ends, which lost 8 bases and 8 bases, there was a span of 13 bases. This chain's CDR3 is CASWQGIYSPLHF. The CDR3 region has the DNA TGTGCCAGCTGGCAGGGGATTTATTCACCCCTCCACTTT.

This sequence joins TRBV11-3 and TRBJ2-3, with 7 bases matching TRBD2. Germline-derived CDR1 and CDR2 are SGHNT and YENEEA. The CDR3 is 14 residues long. The J segment lost 5 bases and the V segment lost 6 bases, leaving 8 bases of the junction unmatched. CDR3 in amino acids: CASRQSGDLDTQYF. In DNA, the CDR3 is TGTGCCAGCAGACAAAGCGGGGATTTAGATACGCAGTATTTT.

The chain carries TRBV27 and TRBJ2-7; D is ambiguous. V lost 0 bases to trimming and J lost 3 bases, with 9 bases between them. The CDR3 sequence is 14 residues long. Per germline, CDR1 MNHEY and CDR2 SMNVEV (reference sequence). CDR3 nucleotide sequence: TGTGCCAGCAGTTTATCGGCCCTTGGCTACGAGCAGTACTTC. Its protein product is CASSLSALGYEQYF.

The chain's CDR3 is CAPGREQYF. The CDR3 DNA sequence: TGTGCCCCTGGGAGGGAGCAGTACTTC. The chain joins TRBV6-4 to TRBJ2-7; weak D call: TRBD2 (6 bases). Germline V gene lookup returns CDR1 MRHNA and CDR2 SNTAGT. The V end was cut by 11 bases, the J end by 7 bases, with 9 bases between. The CDR3 totals 9 residues.

The rearrangement links TRBV3-1 (or the pseudogene TRBV3-2) to TRBJ1-2, with a possible D match to TRBD1 (6 bases). Trimming took 0 bases from V and 4 from J, leaving 9 bases between them. This CDR3 spans 14 amino acids. CDR1 is LGHDT and CDR2 is YNNKEL in the germline V gene (reference sequence). DNA of the CDR3: TGTGCCAGCAGCCAAGAAGCGACAGGCTATGGCTACACCTTC. Translation: CASSQEATGYGYTF.

This chain uses TRBV9 with TRBJ2-1, with D possibly being TRBD2 (7 bases). CDR3 length equals 16 residues. Per the germline V gene, CDR1 is SGDLS and CDR2 is YYNGEE. Trimming removed 2 bases at V and 7 bases at J, with 19 bases between. The CDR3 region is CASSVLTSRGLNEQFF. CDR3 sequence (DNA): TGTGCCAGCAGCGTCCTGACTAGCCGGGGGCTTAATGAGCAGTTCTTC. Combining the CDR3 with reference TRBV9 and TRBJ2-1 gives the whole variable domain DSGVTQTPKHLITATGQRVTLRCSPRSGDLSVYWYQQSLDQGLQFLIQYYNGEERAKGNILERFSAQQFPDLHSELNLSSLELGDSALYFCASSVLTSRGLNEQFFGPGTRLTVL.

The rearrangement links TRBV11-2 to TRBJ1-1, with TRBD1 identical over 11 bases. Germline V CDR1 and CDR2: SGHAT, FQNNGV. This CDR3 has 19 residues. The ends lost 0 bases at V and 5 bases at J; junction bases unmatched: 14. CDR3 nucleotides: TGTGCCAGCAGCTTAGATCTTACTTTGGACAGGGGGCGAGGGACTGAAGCTTTCTTT. Translating it yields CASSLDLTLDRGRGTEAFF.

This clone appeared a single time. The J gene is TRBJ2-7, the V gene TRBV18, with 9 bases matching TRBD2. Per the germline V gene, CDR1 is KGHSH and CDR2 is LQKENI. With 3 bases clipped from V and 0 bases from J, the junction kept 3 bases outside the gene matches. The CDR3 sequence is 15 residues long. The CDR3 DNA follows: TGTGCCAGCTCACCGACTAGCGGTTTCTCCTACGAGCAGTACTTC. This encodes CASSPTSGFSYEQYF. Filled out from reference TRBV18 and TRBJ2-7, the complete variable domain reads NAGVMQNPRHLVRRRGQEARLRCSPMKGHSHVYWYRQLPEEGLKFMVYLQKENIIDESGMPKERFSAEFPKEGPSILRIQQVVRGDSAAYFCASSPTSGFSYEQYFGPGTRLTVT.

The rearrangement joins TRBV10-3 to TRBJ1-2, with TRBD1 identical over 9 bases. This CDR3 has 13 amino acids. The V segment lost 8 bases and the J segment 3 bases; nucleotides outside the gene matches: 4. From germline, CDR1 is ENHRY and CDR2 SYGVKD. As DNA, the CDR3 is TGTGCCATCTCAACAGGGGGCGACTATGGCTACACCTTC. It specifies CAISTGGDYGYTF.

The chain uses TRBV12-3 or TRBV12-4 and TRBJ1-1, with 7 bases matching TRBD1. This CDR3 comprises 11 residues. Trimming cost V 6 bases and J 9 bases; bases outside gene matches: 4. The chain's CDR3 is CASRLTGQAFF. The CDR3 DNA follows: TGTGCCAGCAGGCTGACAGGGCAAGCTTTCTTT.

Only one count was recorded for this clone. This chain links TRBV9 with TRBJ2-1; no clear D gene. V lost 4 bases and J 4 bases, leaving 27 bases between the germline ends. CDR3 size: 19 residues. CDR1 SGDLS and CDR2 YYNGEE come from the germline V gene. Here the CDR3 DNA reads TGTGCCAGCAGCTTGGCCCCCAGTCCGGAGACGTACTCATACAATGAGCAGTTCTTC. It codes for CASSLAPSPETYSYNEQFF.

This clone was detected once. The J gene is TRBJ1-1, the V gene TRBV7-9; D is possibly TRBD1 (5 bases). Germline CDR1 reads SEHNR; CDR2 reads FQNEAQ (reference sequence). Deletions cut 5 bases from V and 10 bases from J, with 26 bases between. The CDR3 sequence is 16 residues long. The CDR3 bases are TGTGCCAGCAGCCAGCTTAGAGGTAGGAAAGGGGAAATAGCTTTCTTT. Encoded protein: CASSQLRGRKGEIAFF.

V gene TRBV9 combines with J gene TRBJ1-2; D is ambiguous. V lost 4 bases to trimming and J lost 2 bases, with 12 bases between them. Germline V gene data show CDR1 as SGDLS and CDR2 as YYNGEE. The CDR3 loop spans 14 amino acids. The CDR3 bases are TGTGCCAGCAGCCCTATCGGGTCAAACTATGGCTACACCTTC. Translating it yields CASSPIGSNYGYTF.

The rearrangement joins TRBV5-1 to TRBJ1-2; 8 bases fit TRBD1. This CDR3 has 14 residues. CDR1 is SGHRS, CDR2 YFSETQ, per germline. The J segment lost 3 bases and the V segment lost 4 bases, leaving 5 bases of the junction unmatched. The CDR3 reads CASSMGTGDYGYTF. As DNA, the CDR3 is TGCGCCAGCAGCATGGGGACAGGCGACTATGGCTACACCTTC.

The chain links TRBV15 to TRBJ2-5, with TRBD1 as a possible D gene (7 bases). Germline loops: CDR1 LNHNV, CDR2 YYDKDF (reference sequence). V lost 1 base, J lost 1 base, and 10 bases lay in between. The CDR3 loop spans 15 amino acids. DNA for the CDR3: TGTGCCACCAGCAGAGGCGGGACAGCCCAAGAGACCCAGTACTTC. Protein: CATSRGGTAQETQYF. Complete variable domain (other parts from reference TRBV15 and TRBJ2-5): DAMVIQNPRYQVTQFGKPVTLSCSQTLNHNVMYWYQQKSSQAPKLLFHYYDKDFNNEADTPDNFQSRRPNTSFCFLDIRSPGLGDTAMYLCATSRGGTAQETQYFGPGTRLLVL.

V and J are TRBV4-2 and TRBJ2-5; TRBD2 matches at 11 bases. Unmatched junction bases numbered 12, after V lost 1 base and J lost 5 bases. This CDR3 is built from 18 residues. Germline CDR1 reads LGHNA; CDR2 reads YNFKEQ. The CDR3 region is CASSQGSASGRLGETQYF. The CDR3 coding sequence is TGTGCCAGCAGCCAAGGTTCGGCTAGCGGGAGGTTAGGGGAGACCCAGTACTTC.

CDR3: CASSINHLAGPSRETQYF. CDR3 in DNA: TGTGCCAGCTCAATTAACCACCTAGCGGGCCCCTCCAGAGAGACCCAGTACTTC. This chain connects TRBV18 to TRBJ2-5, with 8 bases that match TRBD2. After removal of 5 bases from V and 4 bases from J, the junction contained 18 bases not matched to a gene. The CDR3 has 18 amino acids. The germline V gene encodes CDR1 KGHSH and CDR2 LQKENI.

The genes are TRBV27 and TRBJ2-3; 7 nucleotides agree with TRBD2. The CDR3 spans 17 residues. Per germline, CDR1 MNHEY and CDR2 SMNVEV (reference sequence). The trim removed 4 bases at V and 0 bases at J, leaving 10 bases unmatched. CDR3: CASSSVGLAASTDTQYF. The CDR3 DNA reads as TGTGCCAGCAGTTCTGTCGGGCTAGCGGCTAGCACAGATACGCAGTATTTT.

In DNA form, the CDR3 reads TGTGCCAGTAGCCCGACAGGGGGCGTAACTGAAGCTTTCTTT. Amino acid sequence: CASSPTGGVTEAFF. The chain couples TRBV19 to TRBJ1-1; 10 nucleotides line up with TRBD1. V dropped 6 bases and J dropped 5; count of bases not matched to a gene: 6. The germline gives CDR1 LNHDA, CDR2 SQIVND (reference sequence). This CDR3 is 14 amino acids long.